This TCR beta chain came from a study of blood T cell repertoires in COVID-19. Across the whole study: COVID-19 samples from acute and convalescent phases originated in the United States, Italy and Spain. In each case, the material was cDNA or gDNA derived from T cells, B-cell-depleted T cells, or PBMCs.

The CDR3 runs to 16 residues. With 4 bases clipped from V and 1 base from J, the junction kept 7 bases outside the gene matches. CDR1 is SGHAT and CDR2 is FQNNGV in the germline V gene. As handled by the study authors: Reference gene primer amplification gave nucleated cell count estimates. The method was immunoSEQ multiplex PCR; TCRdb's version includes in-frame clones alone and lacks a portion of them. That table gives V, J and clone size, and the DNA gave D and trimming. The table records 15,000 to 20,000 clones, about 80% of them present only once. Sequencing was done on a sample of peripheral blood. The TCR sequence derives from a woman in her 70s with active COVID-19. The chain has TRBV11-2 and TRBJ2-5; 9 nucleotides line up with TRBD2. This chain's CDR3 is CASSSSSGRPQETQYF. In DNA form, the CDR3 reads TGTGCCAGCAGCTCGAGTAGCGGGAGACCCCAAGAGACCCAGTACTTC. Complete variable domain (other parts from reference TRBV11-2 and TRBJ2-5): EAGVAQSPRYKIIEKRQSVAFWCNPISGHATLYWYQQILGQGPKLLIQFQNNGVVDDSQLPKDRFSAERLKGVDSTLKIQPAKLEDSAVYLCASSSSSGRPQETQYFGPGTRLLVL.